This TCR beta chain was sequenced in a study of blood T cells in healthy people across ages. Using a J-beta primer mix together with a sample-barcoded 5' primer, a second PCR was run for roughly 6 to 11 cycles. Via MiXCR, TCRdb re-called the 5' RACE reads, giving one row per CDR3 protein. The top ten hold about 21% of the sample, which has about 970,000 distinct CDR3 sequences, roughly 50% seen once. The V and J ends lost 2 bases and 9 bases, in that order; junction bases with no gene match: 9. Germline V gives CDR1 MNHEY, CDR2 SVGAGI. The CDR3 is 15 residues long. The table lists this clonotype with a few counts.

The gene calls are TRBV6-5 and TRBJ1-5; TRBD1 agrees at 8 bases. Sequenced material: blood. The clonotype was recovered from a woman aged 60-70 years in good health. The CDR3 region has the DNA TGTGCCAGCAGTTACACACAGGGGGTAGAGGGGCCCCAGCATTTT. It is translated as CASSYTQGVEGPQHF.